These 28 T cell receptor beta chains were all obtained from the same sample, sequenced in a study of blood T cells in healthy people across ages. Alongside a J-beta primer mix, a sample-barcoded 5' primer served in a second PCR lasting about 6 to 12 cycles. TCRdb reprocessed the 5' RACE reads via MiXCR and lists one record per CDR3 protein. Of about 1.1 million distinct CDR3 sequences in the sample, more than 30% are singletons; the top ten hold 13%. Sequencing input: blood. The receptors were sampled from a man aged 18 to 29 in good health.

V is TRBV12-3 or TRBV12-4 and J is TRBJ1-2; 10 nucleotides agree with TRBD1. Germline trimming cut 11 bases from V and 8 bases from J; bases unmatched to any gene: 11. The CDR3 has 13 residues. CDR3 in amino acids: CACQTGTGVGYTF. The CDR3 nucleotides read TGTGCCTGTCAGACCGGGACAGGGGTCGGCTACACCTTC.

This clonotype came up a few times. The rearrangement links TRBV12-3 or TRBV12-4 to TRBJ1-2; no reliable D call. The CDR3 is made up of 11 amino acids. V lost 5 bases and J 7 bases, leaving 8 bases between the germline ends. The CDR3 bases are TGTGCCAGCAGTGTAAGCAGTGGCTACACCTTC. As protein: CASSVSSGYTF.

This sequence joins TRBV2 and TRBJ2-3; D is tentatively TRBD1 or TRBD2 (6 bases each). Germline V gene data show CDR1 as SNHLY and CDR2 as FYNNEI. The germline V and J ends were trimmed by 6 bases and 2 bases, with 12 bases remaining between them. This CDR3 is built from 14 residues. DNA for the CDR3: TGTGCCAGCAGAAAGGGGGACTTCACAGATACGCAGTATTTT. This sequence encodes CASRKGDFTDTQYF.

The chain's CDR3 is CASSNPGRDNPKGTEAFF. The CDR3 bases are TGTGCCAGCAGCAATCCAGGAAGGGATAACCCTAAGGGGACTGAAGCTTTCTTT. The J gene is TRBJ1-1, the V gene TRBV21-1; the table's D call of TRBD1 was not tested on the DNA. TRBV21-1 is annotated as a pseudogene. This CDR3 spans 18 amino acids.

This chain uses TRBV7-9 with TRBJ1-2, with D hard to call. Germline loops: CDR1 SEHNR, CDR2 FQNEAQ (reference sequence). Trimming took off 6 bases at V and 1 base at J, with 18 bases between the two ends. This CDR3 spans 16 amino acids. Written as DNA, the CDR3 is TGTGCCAGCAGGACGCGGACGGAGAGTCGTAACTATGGCTACACCTTC. This encodes CASRTRTESRNYGYTF.

The table lists this clonotype with a few counts. The rearrangement links TRBV12-5 to TRBJ1-2; D is uncertain. The CDR3 runs to 16 residues. The V end lost 0 bases, the J end lost 4 bases, and 15 bases lay between the germline ends. The germline V gene has CDR1 LGHNT and CDR2 FRNRAP. The CDR3: CASGLVTDRPPYGYTF. CDR3 sequence (DNA): TGTGCTAGTGGTTTGGTTACGGATCGCCCGCCCTATGGCTACACCTTC.

This clonotype was observed at least ten times. This CDR3 reads CASSRSGYTF. CDR3 DNA sequence: TGTGCCAGCAGTCGGTCTGGCTACACCTTC. The chain joins TRBV12-3 or TRBV12-4 to TRBJ1-2; D call uncertain. V lost 5 bases and J 7 bases, leaving 5 bases between the germline ends. This CDR3 has 10 residues.

The rearrangement links TRBV19 to TRBJ2-1; D is possibly TRBD2 (5 bases). The CDR3 has 14 amino acids. Germline loops: CDR1 LNHDA, CDR2 SQIVND (reference sequence). The CDR3: CASHEGSSYNEQFF. The CDR3 nucleotides are TGTGCGAGCCACGAGGGAAGCTCCTACAATGAGCAGTTCTTC.

The chain combines TRBV28 with TRBJ2-2; possibly TRBD1 or TRBD2 for D (5 bases each). Germline CDR1 is MDHEN and CDR2 is SYDVKM. V was cut by 7 bases and J by 14 bases, with 23 bases left in between. CDR3 length: 14 amino acids. The CDR3 loop reads CASTIGGSSGQLFF. DNA of the CDR3: TGTGCCAGCACTATCGGAGGATCCTCGGGGCAACTGTTTTTT.

V and J are TRBV6-2 or TRBV6-3 and TRBJ2-1; possibly TRBD1 for D (5 bases). The CDR3 has 14 residues. CDR1 and CDR2 from the germline V gene are MNHEY and SVGEGT. Trimming shortened V by 0 bases and J by 6 bases, and 9 bases separated the two germline ends. CDR3 residues: CASSYSGPGNEQFF. Here the CDR3 DNA reads TGTGCCAGCAGTTACTCGGGGCCGGGCAATGAGCAGTTCTTC.

The chain combines TRBV9 with TRBJ2-3; D could derive from TRBD1 or TRBD2 (5 bases each). The length of the CDR3 is 14 residues. V shed 7 bases and J shed 4 bases, with 16 bases lying between them. CDR1 SGDLS and CDR2 YYNGEE come from the germline V gene. The CDR3 region is CASGWGFWADTQYF. CDR3 DNA sequence: TGTGCCAGCGGATGGGGGTTTTGGGCAGATACGCAGTATTTT.

This clonotype was counted a few times. V usage is TRBV9 and J usage is TRBJ2-1, with 11 positions matching TRBD2. CDR3 length: 16 amino acids. The V gene's germline CDR1 is SGDLS and CDR2 YYNGEE. J lost 2 bases, V lost 2 bases, and 3 bases had no gene match. The DNA for the CDR3 is TGTGCCAGCAGCGTTACTAGCGGGGGTACCTACAATGAGCAGTTCTTC. Protein product: CASSVTSGGTYNEQFF. Full variable domain (outside the CDR3, taken from reference TRBV9 and TRBJ2-1): DSGVTQTPKHLITATGQRVTLRCSPRSGDLSVYWYQQSLDQGLQFLIQYYNGEERAKGNILERFSAQQFPDLHSELNLSSLELGDSALYFCASSVTSGGTYNEQFFGPGTRLTVL.

This clonotype was seen a handful of times. The chain combines TRBV25-1 with TRBJ1-2; D unclear. The CDR3 is 14 residues long. Germline-derived CDR1 and CDR2 are MGHDK and SYGVNS. V was pared by 3 bases and J by 3 bases, with 11 bases between. The CDR3 DNA reads TGTGCCAGCAGTGATGGGCCGCAGGACTATGGCTACACCTTC. It codes for CASSDGPQDYGYTF.

The genes are TRBV15 and TRBJ2-3; D is undetermined. Trimming shortened V by 3 bases and J by 2 bases, and 6 bases separated the two germline ends. This CDR3 has 13 residues. Germline CDR1 is LNHNV and CDR2 is YYDKDF (reference sequence). The CDR3 protein is CATSSHTTDTQYF. As DNA, the CDR3 is TGTGCCACCAGCAGCCATACCACAGATACGCAGTATTTT.

V gene TRBV7-9 combines with J gene TRBJ1-4, with D unresolved. This CDR3 is built from 12 residues. Germline values: CDR1 SEHNR, CDR2 FQNEAQ (reference sequence). Trimming stripped 0 bases from V and 11 bases from J, with 7 bases between. The CDR3 DNA is TGTGCCAGCAGCTTAGCCGGGAAGAAACTGTTTTTT. Protein sequence: CASSLAGKKLFF.

Remarks on this clonotype: One end of the junction fails to match germline, which may point to a read error. Here the CDR3 DNA reads TGCGCCAGCAGCCAAGATCCCGGGGGGTCTAATAAAAAACTGTTTTTT. It translates to CASSQDPGGSNKKLFF. The chain has TRBV4-1 and TRBJ1-4; possible D gene TRBD1, 5 bases. The CDR3 length is 16 residues. CDR1 MGHRA and CDR2 YSYEKL come from the germline V gene.

The chain links TRBV30 to TRBJ1-5; 7 bases map to TRBD1. Germline values: CDR1 GTSNPN, CDR2 SVGIG (reference sequence). V shed 2 bases and J 3 bases; nucleotides not matched to a gene: 16. The CDR3 extends over 18 amino acids. CDR3 region: CAWSHKDFTGDYNQPQHF. As DNA, the CDR3 is TGTGCCTGGAGTCATAAAGACTTCACAGGGGACTACAATCAGCCCCAGCATTTT.

The gene calls are TRBV21-1 and TRBJ1-1; the D call TRBD1 from the table was never checked on the DNA. TRBV21-1 is marked as a pseudogene. The CDR3 has 18 residues. CDR3 in amino acids: CASSKAGDRTCMNTEAFF. In DNA, the CDR3 is TGTGCCAGCAGCAAAGCAGGGGACAGGACCTGCATGAACACTGAAGCTTTCTTT.

The count of this clonotype is one. The rearrangement joins TRBV13 to TRBJ1-1; tentatively, D is TRBD1 (6 bases). The CDR3 has 15 amino acids. Trimming stripped 5 bases from V and 3 bases from J, with 16 bases between. CDR1 is PRHDT and CDR2 is FYEKMQ in the germline V gene (reference sequence). CDR3 amino acids: CASSPNPSGDTEAFF. Here the CDR3 DNA reads TGTGCCAGCAGCCCCAACCCTTCAGGGGACACTGAAGCTTTCTTT.

The chain carries TRBV3-1 and TRBJ2-2, with a tentative D call TRBD1 (5 bases). This CDR3 has 16 residues. The V end was cut by 3 bases, the J end by 7 bases, with 18 bases between. The germline gives CDR1 LGHDT, CDR2 YNNKEL (reference sequence). DNA for the CDR3: TGTGCCAGCAGCCACCCCCCAGGGCCCCGAGGCGGGGAGCTGTTTTTT. Its protein is CASSHPPGPRGGELFF.

This clonotype was counted between two and nine times. The rearrangement links TRBV25-1 to TRBJ2-1, with 9 bases identical to TRBD1. The J call could be wrong; TRBJ2-7 is a better fit for the DNA end. From germline, CDR1 is MGHDK and CDR2 SYGVNS. The CDR3 contains 13 residues. CDR3 loop: CASSDRGVNEQYF. In DNA form, the CDR3 reads TGTGCCAGCTCGGACAGGGGCGTCAATGAGCAGTACTTC.

As regards this clonotype: Germline and junction disagree at one end, which may indicate a read error. This chain links TRBV6-1 with TRBJ2-1, with a possible D match to TRBD2 (6 bases). CDR1 and CDR2 from the germline V gene are MNHNS and SASEGT. The length of the CDR3 is 15 residues. CDR3 nucleotide sequence: TGTACCAGCACCGGAGAGGAGGGGACCTACAATGAGCAGTTCTTC. Its translation: CTSTGEEGTYNEQFF.

This clonotype came up a few times. This chain uses TRBV9 with TRBJ2-3; no definite D call. Germline V lookup: CDR1 SGDLS, CDR2 YYNGEE. V lost 2 bases and J lost 0, with 7 bases in between. There are 14 residues in the CDR3. The CDR3 sequence is CASSVQASTDTQYF. CDR3 in DNA: TGTGCCAGCAGCGTTCAGGCTAGCACAGATACGCAGTATTTT.

Only a few counts were recorded for this clonotype. This chain joins TRBV6-2 or TRBV6-3 and TRBJ2-1; D may be TRBD2 (6 bases). V dropped 0 bases and J dropped 6 bases, with 18 bases sitting between them. The CDR3 consists of 17 residues. CDR1 and CDR2 from the germline V gene are MNHEY and SVGEGT. The chain's CDR3 is CASSYSRRDRDFNEQFF. The CDR3 region has the DNA TGTGCCAGCAGTTACTCGAGGAGAGACCGGGACTTCAATGAGCAGTTCTTC.

This clonotype was picked up many times. This chain links TRBV12-3 or TRBV12-4 with TRBJ1-5, with D hard to call. Trimming took off 2 bases at V and 5 bases at J, with 7 bases between the two ends. The CDR3 has 13 amino acids. CDR3 nucleotide sequence: TGTGCCAGCAGTTTACGGCGGGATCAGCCCCAGCATTTT. Residues: CASSLRRDQPQHF.

V gene TRBV6-1 combines with J gene TRBJ1-2; 7 bases are a match to TRBD1. V was pared by 8 bases and J by 4 bases, with 10 bases of the junction left unmatched. Germline V gene lookup returns CDR1 MNHNS and CDR2 SASEGT. The CDR3 is 14 amino acids. CDR3 sequence (DNA): TGTGCCAGCGGGGACAGCTCAACGGTCTATGGCTACACCTTC. Translating it yields CASGDSSTVYGYTF.

This clonotype was counted only a few times. CDR3 loop: CASSQASTGSAFLAKNIQYF. In DNA form, the CDR3 reads TGCGCCAGCAGCCAAGCTTCTACAGGAAGCGCATTTCTGGCCAAAAACATTCAGTACTTC. The rearrangement uses TRBV4-1 and TRBJ2-7; the D gene is possibly TRBD1 (5 bases). Gene TRBJ2-4 matches the end of the DNA better, so the J call may be wrong. The CDR3 contains 20 residues. Germline V gene lookup returns CDR1 MGHRA and CDR2 YSYEKL.

This clonotype was seen a few times. The chain recombines TRBV20-1 with TRBJ1-4, with a weak D call TRBD1 (6 bases). The V gene's germline CDR1 is DFQATT and CDR2 SNEGSKA (reference sequence). Trimming took off 3 bases at V and 7 bases at J, with 15 bases between the two ends. There are 14 residues in the CDR3. The CDR3 reads CSAREGGLGEKLFF. CDR3 in DNA: TGCAGTGCTAGGGAGGGGGGTTTAGGTGAAAAACTGTTTTTT.